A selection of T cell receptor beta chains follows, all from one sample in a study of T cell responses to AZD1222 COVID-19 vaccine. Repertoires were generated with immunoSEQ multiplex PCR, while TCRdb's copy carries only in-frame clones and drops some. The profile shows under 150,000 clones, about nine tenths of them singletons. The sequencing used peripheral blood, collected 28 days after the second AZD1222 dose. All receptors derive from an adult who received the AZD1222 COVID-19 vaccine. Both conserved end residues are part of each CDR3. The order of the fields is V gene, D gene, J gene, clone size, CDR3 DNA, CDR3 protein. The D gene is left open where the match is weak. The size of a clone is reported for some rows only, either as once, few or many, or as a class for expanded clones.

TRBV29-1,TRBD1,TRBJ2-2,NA,TGCAGCGTCGGCGACAGGGGATGGACCGGGGAGCTGTTTTTT,CSVGDRGWTGELFF
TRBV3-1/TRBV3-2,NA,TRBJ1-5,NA,TGTGCCAGCAGCCAAGATTTCGGGAATCAGCCCCAGCATTTT,CASSQDFGNQPQHF
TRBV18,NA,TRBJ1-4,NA,TGTGCCAGCTCACCACAGGGGAAGGGTCCTAATGAAAAACTGTTTTTT,CASSPQGKGPNEKLFF
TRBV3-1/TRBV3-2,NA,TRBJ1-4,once,TGTGCCAGCAGCCAAGATTTTGCTGGGGGGCGCGAAAAACTGTTTTTT,CASSQDFAGGREKLFF
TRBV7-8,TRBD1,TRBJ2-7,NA,TGTGCCAGCAGCTTTCCGGGACAGGGAGGCGAGCAGTACTTC,CASSFPGQGGEQYF
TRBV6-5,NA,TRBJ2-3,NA,TGTGCGTGCGGGATTCCTAGCACAGATACGCAGTATTTT,CACGIPSTDTQYF
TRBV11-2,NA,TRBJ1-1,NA,TGTGCCAGCAGCTTAGTGATAGGGAACACTGAAGCTTTCTTT,CASSLVIGNTEAFF
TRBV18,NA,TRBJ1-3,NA,TGTGCCAGCTCACCGCTGAAACAGGGCCTGGTTTCTGGAAACACCATATATTTT,CASSPLKQGLVSGNTIYF
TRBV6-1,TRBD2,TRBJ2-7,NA,TGTGCCAGCAGTGAATGGGGGGGATCCTACGAGCAGTACTTC,CASSEWGGSYEQYF
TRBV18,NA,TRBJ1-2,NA,TGTGCCAGCTCACTCAACGACAGAGGCTATGGCTACACCTTC,CASSLNDRGYGYTF
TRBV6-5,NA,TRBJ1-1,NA,TGTGCCAGCAGTTACTCTCAGGGGTTCACTGAAGCTTTCTTT,CASSYSQGFTEAFF
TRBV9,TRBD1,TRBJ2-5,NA,TGTGCCAGCAGCGTAGCCCGACCGACAGGGGAAGAGACCCAGTACTTC,CASSVARPTGEETQYF
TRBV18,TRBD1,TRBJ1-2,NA,TGTGCCAGCTCACCACCGACAGGGTACCACACCTTC,CASSPPTGYHTF
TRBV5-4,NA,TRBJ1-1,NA,TGTGCCAGCACCCGGGGGGGGGCGCAAGGGAACACTGAAGCTTTCTTT,CASTRGGAQGNTEAFF
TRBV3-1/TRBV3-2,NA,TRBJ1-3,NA,TGTGCCAGCAGCCAAGTTCTGGCGACGGATAAAACCATATATTTT,CASSQVLATDKTIYF
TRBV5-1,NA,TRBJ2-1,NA,TGCGCCAGCAGTCGTGGCGGAATCAATGAGCAGTTCTTC,CASSRGGINEQFF
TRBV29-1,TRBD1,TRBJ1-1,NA,TGCAGCGTTGTTCGACAGGGGGGGGTTAACACTGAAGCTTTCTTT,CSVVRQGGVNTEAFF
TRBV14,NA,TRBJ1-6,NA,TGTGCCAGCAGCCATTTAGGGAATAATTCACCCCTCCACTTT,CASSHLGNNSPLHF
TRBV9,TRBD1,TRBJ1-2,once,TGTGCCAGCAGCGTAGTGGACAGGGAGGCTGGCTACACCTTC,CASSVVDREAGYTF
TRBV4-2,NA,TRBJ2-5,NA,TGTGCCAGCAGCCAAGGGCTTATTCCCACTAGAGAACGGAAGGAGACCCAGTACTTC,CASSQGLIPTRERKETQYF
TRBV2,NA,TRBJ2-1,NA,TGTGCCAGCAGTGAAGGGACGTACAATGAGCAGTTCTTC,CASSEGTYNEQFF
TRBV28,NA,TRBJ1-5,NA,TGTGCCAGCAGTGGACGACTAGGAGGCCAGCCCCAGCATTTT,CASSGRLGGQPQHF
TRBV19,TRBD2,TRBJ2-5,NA,TGTGCCAGTAGTATAGCCAGCGGTAGCGGGGGCCAAGAGACCCAGTACTTC,CASSIASGSGGQETQYF
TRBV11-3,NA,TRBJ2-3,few,TGTGCCAGCAGCTTGCAGGGGGGGGATACGCAGTATTTT,CASSLQGGDTQYF
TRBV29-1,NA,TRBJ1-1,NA,TGCAGCGTTGAAGATCGGGTGGGGAACACTGAAGCTTTCTTT,CSVEDRVGNTEAFF
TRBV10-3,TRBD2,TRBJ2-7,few,TGTGCCATCAGCCTGACTAGCGGGGATATCTACGAGCAGTACTTC,CAISLTSGDIYEQYF
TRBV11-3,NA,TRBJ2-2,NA,TGTGCCAGCAGCTTAGGGTACAGTCCTAAAGCCGGGGAGCTGTTTTTT,CASSLGYSPKAGELFF
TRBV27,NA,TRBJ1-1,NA,TGTGCCAGCAGTCTGGGGGGACTGGCGAACACTGAAGCTTTCTTT,CASSLGGLANTEAFF
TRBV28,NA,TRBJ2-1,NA,TGTGCCAGCAGTCCGTACGACGGGGACAATGAGCAGTTCTTC,CASSPYDGDNEQFF
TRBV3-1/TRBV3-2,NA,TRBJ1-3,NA,TGTGCCAGCAGCCAAGTCTGGCAGGGTATCGGAAACACCATATATTTT,CASSQVWQGIGNTIYF
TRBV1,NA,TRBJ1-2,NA,TGCACCAGCAGGGGCGGCCCCATCCGCGAAAGGGCCCCTTTCAACTATGGCTACACCTTC,CTSRGGPIRERAPFNYGYTF
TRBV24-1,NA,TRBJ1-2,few,TGTGCCACCAGTGATTCGGCCCCCGGGCCTCGCCCCTATGGCTACACCTTC,CATSDSAPGPRPYGYTF
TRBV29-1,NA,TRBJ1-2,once,TGCAGCGTAGCCCTCCACATCTATGGCTACACCTTC,CSVALHIYGYTF
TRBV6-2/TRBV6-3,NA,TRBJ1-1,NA,TGTGCCAGCAGCCAACAGGGTTTCTCTGAAGCTTTCTTT,CASSQQGFSEAFF
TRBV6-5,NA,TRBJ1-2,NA,TGTGCCAGCAGTTACTCTTTAGGAAACTATGGCTACACCTTC,CASSYSLGNYGYTF
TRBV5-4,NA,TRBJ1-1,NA,TGTGCCAGCAGCTTGGAACAGGGAAACACTGAAGCTTTCTTT,CASSLEQGNTEAFF
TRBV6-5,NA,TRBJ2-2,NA,TGTGCCAGCAGTTACCTGAGGTTCGGGGAGCTGTTTTTT,CASSYLRFGELFF
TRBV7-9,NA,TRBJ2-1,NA,TGTGCCAGCAGCTTACGGTCCCAGGTTTCCAATGAGCAGTTCTTC,CASSLRSQVSNEQFF
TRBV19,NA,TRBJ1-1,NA,TGTGCCAGTACTCAGGGTGAAAGGGGTGAAGCTTTCTTT,CASTQGERGEAFF
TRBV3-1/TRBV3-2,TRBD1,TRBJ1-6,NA,TGTGCCAGCAGCCTTACACCGACAAGGACAGGGGGGAACCAAAATTCACCCCTCCACTTT,CASSLTPTRTGGNQNSPLHF
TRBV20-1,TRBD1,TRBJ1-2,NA,TGCAGTGCTGAGACAGGGAATGGCTACACCTTC,CSAETGNGYTF
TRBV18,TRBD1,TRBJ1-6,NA,TGTGCCAGCTCACGCTCCGGGACAGGGACAAATTCACCCCTCCACTTT,CASSRSGTGTNSPLHF
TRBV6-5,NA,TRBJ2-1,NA,TGTGCCAGCAGGGGGGACCAGAGCCATGAGCAGTTCTTC,CASRGDQSHEQFF
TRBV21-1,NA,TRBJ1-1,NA,TGTGCCAGCAGCCGGGAGTCGGCTTTCTTT,CASSRESAFF
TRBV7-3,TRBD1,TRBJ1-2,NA,TGTGCCAGCAGCTTCAAAGGGGGACAGGGAGAGGTGGACTATGGCTACACCTTC,CASSFKGGQGEVDYGYTF
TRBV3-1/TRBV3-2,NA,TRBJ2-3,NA,TGTGCCAGCAGCCAAGCCTCAGGATGGGGCGCAGATACGCAGTATTTT,CASSQASGWGADTQYF
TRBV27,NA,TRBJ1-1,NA,TGTGCCAGCAAGCCCGGACGACTGAACACTGAAGCTTTCTTT,CASKPGRLNTEAFF
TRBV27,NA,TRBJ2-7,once,TGTGCCAGCAGTTTTAAAGGCAGGCCCGAGTTCTACGAGCAGTACTTC,CASSFKGRPEFYEQYF
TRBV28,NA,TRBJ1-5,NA,TGTGCCAGCAGATCGGACGGCAATCAGCCCCAGCATTTT,CASRSDGNQPQHF
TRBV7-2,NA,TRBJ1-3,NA,TGTGCCAGCAGCTCCCTCCCGACAGGCTACTCTGGAAACACCATATATTTT,CASSSLPTGYSGNTIYF
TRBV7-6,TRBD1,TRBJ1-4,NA,TGTGCCAGCAGCGATACAGGGGTCCCGGAAAAACTGTTTTTT,CASSDTGVPEKLFF
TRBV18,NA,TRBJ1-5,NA,TGTGCCAGCTCACCAGGGTCGCAGGGAGGCAATCAGCCCCAGCATTTT,CASSPGSQGGNQPQHF
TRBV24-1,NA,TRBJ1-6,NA,TGTGCCACCAGTGCCACCGGGACGACCCTCCACTTT,CATSATGTTLHF
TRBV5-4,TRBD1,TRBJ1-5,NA,TGTGCCAGCAGTAGGAGCGGGACAGGAGCTAATCAGCCCCAGCATTTT,CASSRSGTGANQPQHF
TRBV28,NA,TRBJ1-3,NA,TGTGCCAGCAGATTAAGCTCTGGAAACACCATATATTTT,CASRLSSGNTIYF
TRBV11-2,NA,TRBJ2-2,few,TGTGCCAGCAGCTTGAATGGTCTCCTCACCGGGGAGCTGTTTTTT,CASSLNGLLTGELFF
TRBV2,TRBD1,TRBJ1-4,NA,TGTGCCAGCGTCGGTCTGACAGGGGGCGTTGGGGAAAAACTGTTTTTT,CASVGLTGGVGEKLFF
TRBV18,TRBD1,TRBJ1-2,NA,TGTGCCAGCTCACCACCGCCACAGGGGGTTCCTATTAACTATGGCTACACCTTC,CASSPPPQGVPINYGYTF
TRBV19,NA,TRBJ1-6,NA,TGTGCCAGTAGTATTAGCGGCGGCCAAACTAATTCACCCCTCCACTTT,CASSISGGQTNSPLHF